Listed below are T cell receptor beta chains from one sample, sequenced in a study of T-cell reconstitution after alpha-beta-depleted transplantation in children. One entry per CDR3 protein results from TCRdb running MiXCR on the PCR reads. Among approximately 400,000 distinct CDR3 sequences listed, about a tenth were seen once. Sequenced material: PBMCs from the stem cell graft donor, taken from the stem cell graft. The receptors derive from a human donor who donated a stem cell graft to a child with acute myeloid leukemia. The CDR3 runs from the conserved cysteine through the conserved F or W. The D gene is left open where the match is weak. Some rows have no size entry. The others give once, few or many, or a class for an expanded clone.

v_call,clone_size,d_call,j_call,cdr3_aa,cdr3_nt
TRBV5-1,-,-,TRBJ2-1,CASSRVSTEQFF,TGCGCCAGCAGCCGGGTGAGCACTGAGCAGTTCTTC
TRBV7-8,few,TRBD1,TRBJ1-1,CASSHGQGGNTEAFF,TGTGCCAGCAGCCATGGACAGGGGGGGAACACTGAAGCTTTCTTT
TRBV9,-,TRBD2,TRBJ2-3,CASSVEDSGGGDTQYF,TGTGCCAGCAGCGTAGAGGATAGCGGGGGAGGAGATACGCAGTATTTT
TRBV5-1,few,-,TRBJ2-3,CASSLAGVREDTDTQYF,TGCGCCAGCAGCTTGGCTGGTGTCAGGGAGGACACAGATACGCAGTATTTT
TRBV5-4,many,-,TRBJ1-6,CASSLEVPNSPLHF,TGTGCCAGCAGCCTTGAGGTCCCGAATTCACCCCTCCACTTT
TRBV29-1,many,-,TRBJ2-3,CSVGRGADTQYF,TGCAGCGTAGGACGAGGGGCAGATACGCAGTATTTT
TRBV10-3,many,TRBD2,TRBJ2-1,CAISSAGPYNEQFF,TGTGCCATCAGTTCAGCGGGGCCCTACAATGAGCAGTTCTTC
TRBV7-2,few,TRBD1,TRBJ2-1,CASSKKYLWDRGNEQFF,TGTGCCAGCAGCAAAAAATATCTGTGGGACAGGGGCAATGAGCAGTTCTTC
TRBV5-1,few,-,TRBJ2-5,CASREGIQETQYF,TGCGCCAGCAGAGAGGGAATACAAGAGACCCAGTACTTC
TRBV20-1,many,TRBD1,TRBJ1-5,CSAASGTGDQPQHF,TGCAGTGCTGCTTCCGGGACAGGGGATCAGCCCCAGCATTTT
TRBV4-2,-,TRBD2,TRBJ2-3,CASSQEQRPAGGSTDTQYF,TGTGCCAGCAGCCAAGAACAACGGCCAGCGGGGGGTAGCACAGATACGCAGTATTTT
TRBV12-3/TRBV12-4,few,TRBD2,TRBJ2-5,CASSWTRQETQYF,TGTGCCAGCAGTTGGACTAGACAGGAGACCCAGTACTTC
TRBV18,few,TRBD2,TRBJ2-1,CASSPPSGGYEQFF,TGTGCCAGCTCACCACCTAGCGGGGGCTATGAGCAGTTCTTC
TRBV10-3,few,TRBD1,TRBJ2-5,CAISDRDSVVTQYF,TGTGCCATCAGTGACCGGGACAGTGTCGTGACCCAGTACTTC
TRBV4-1,-,-,TRBJ2-7,CASSQDSSGREQYF,TGCGCCAGCAGCCAAGATAGTTCGGGGCGCGAGCAGTACTTC
TRBV18,-,-,TRBJ1-2,CASSMTGGYTF,TGTGCCAGCTCCATGACAGGCGGCTACACCTTC
TRBV2,-,-,TRBJ2-2,CASGSYRVDAGELFF,TGTGCCAGCGGGTCATACAGGGTCGACGCGGGGGAGCTGTTTTTT
TRBV20-1,few,TRBD1,TRBJ2-3,CSVSGTGNLDTQYF,TGCAGTGTCTCCGGGACAGGGAATTTAGATACGCAGTATTTT
TRBV9,-,-,TRBJ2-3,CATARGVTDTQYF,TGTGCCACCGCAAGGGGGGTGACAGATACGCAGTATTTT
TRBV29-1,few,-,TRBJ1-1,CSVGLRQIAFF,TGCAGCGTCGGCCTACGACAGATAGCTTTCTTT
TRBV27,few,TRBD1,TRBJ1-2,CASRTRDRASEGYGYTF,TGTGCCAGCAGAACCCGGGACAGGGCGTCGGAGGGCTATGGCTACACCTTC
TRBV25-1,few,-,TRBJ2-1,CASSDPQGKESYNEQFF,TGTGCCAGCAGTGACCCCCAGGGCAAAGAATCCTACAATGAGCAGTTCTTC
TRBV24-1,few,-,TRBJ2-1,CATSDPWQANEQFF,TGTGCCACCAGTGATCCGTGGCAGGCCAATGAGCAGTTCTTC
TRBV20-1,-,TRBD1,TRBJ2-7,CSAASTGHSYEQYF,TGCAGTGCTGCATCGACAGGGCATTCCTACGAGCAGTACTTC
TRBV15,few,-,TRBJ2-4,CATSRDGRAENIQYF,TGTGCCACCAGCAGAGATGGAAGGGCGGAAAACATTCAGTACTTC
TRBV6-2/TRBV6-3,-,TRBD2,TRBJ2-1,CASSYTLAGGRGTYNEQFF,TGTGCCAGCAGTTACACCCTAGCGGGAGGGCGTGGAACCTACAATGAGCAGTTCTTC
TRBV20-1,-,TRBD1,TRBJ2-2,CSVRTGGAGELFF,TGCAGTGTTCGGACAGGGGGAGCCGGGGAGCTGTTTTTT
TRBV27,few,TRBD1,TRBJ2-3,CASSRPGQGPDTQYF,TGTGCCAGCAGTCGCCCGGGACAGGGCCCAGATACGCAGTATTTT
TRBV5-1,few,-,TRBJ1-3,CASSTQGSGNTIYF,TGCGCCAGCAGCACCCAGGGCTCTGGAAACACCATATATTTT
TRBV7-2,-,TRBD2,TRBJ2-3,CASSPTSNRDTQYF,TGTGCCAGCAGCCCGACTAGCAATCGAGATACGCAGTATTTT
TRBV20-1,-,TRBD2,TRBJ2-5,CSVTGSSGRAGETQYF,TGCAGTGTTACCGGGAGTAGCGGGAGGGCGGGAGAGACCCAGTACTTC
TRBV5-1,-,TRBD2,TRBJ2-7,CASSWGGTSSEQYF,TGCGCCAGCAGCTGGGGGGGGACTAGCAGCGAGCAGTACTTC
TRBV5-1,-,-,TRBJ2-5,CASSSVGGRETQYF,TGCGCCAGCAGCAGCGTCGGGGGGCGAGAGACCCAGTACTTC
TRBV18,-,-,TRBJ1-5,CASSVPGKEPQHF,TGTGCCAGCTCGGTGCCAGGGAAGGAGCCCCAGCATTTT
TRBV2,-,-,TRBJ1-1,CASTPRDTEAFF,TGTGCCAGCACCCCGAGGGACACTGAAGCTTTCTTT
TRBV11-2,few,-,TRBJ1-6,CASSSTGGGRNSPLHF,TGTGCCAGCAGCTCCACCGGGGGAGGCCGGAATTCACCCCTCCACTTT
TRBV10-2,many,-,TRBJ1-6,CASTPRDSPLHF,TGCGCCAGCACACCCAGGGATTCACCCCTCCACTTT
TRBV7-2,-,-,TRBJ1-1,CASSIRAGQNTEAFF,TGTGCCAGCAGCATCCGGGCAGGGCAAAACACTGAAGCTTTCTTT
TRBV7-9,few,TRBD1,TRBJ1-2,CASSSPLGTGVYGYTF,TGTGCCAGCAGCTCGCCCTTGGGGACAGGGGTTTATGGCTACACCTTC
TRBV2,many,-,TRBJ2-1,CASSGPQTRRTNNEQFF,TGTGCCAGCAGTGGTCCCCAGACTAGGCGAACTAACAATGAGCAGTTCTTC
TRBV12-3/TRBV12-4,many,-,TRBJ2-1,CASSLPGTEQFF,TGTGCCAGCAGTTTGCCGGGGACGGAGCAGTTCTTC
TRBV27,many,-,TRBJ2-4,CASSLSAPATIQYF,TGTGCCAGCAGTTTATCGGCCCCGGCGACCATTCAGTACTTC
TRBV20-1,-,-,TRBJ1-2,CSARKTANGYTF,TGCAGTGCTAGAAAGACAGCAAATGGCTACACCTTC
TRBV27,-,-,TRBJ1-1,CASSSAGVTEAFF,TGTGCCAGCAGCTCCGCAGGGGTTACTGAAGCTTTCTTT
TRBV2,few,TRBD1,TRBJ2-5,CASREGRGLQETQYF,TGTGCCAGCAGGGAGGGCAGGGGGCTGCAAGAGACCCAGTACTTC
TRBV7-8,-,-,TRBJ2-5,CASTLGHKETQYF,TGTGCCAGCACCTTGGGACATAAAGAGACCCAGTACTTC
TRBV29-1,-,-,TRBJ1-1,CSVGGTPYSNTEAFF,TGCAGCGTTGGTGGGACACCTTATTCCAACACTGAAGCTTTCTTT
TRBV7-3,many,-,TRBJ1-1,CASSRGGSDTEAFF,TGTGCCAGCAGCCGAGGGGGATCTGACACTGAAGCTTTCTTT
TRBV27,-,-,TRBJ1-2,CASSLNRAFGYTF,TGTGCCAGCAGCTTAAACAGGGCTTTTGGTTACACCTTC
TRBV5-1,few,-,TRBJ2-5,CASSFQGSEETQYF,TGCGCCAGCAGCTTCCAGGGGTCGGAAGAGACCCAGTACTTC
TRBV7-8,many,TRBD1,TRBJ2-2,CASTPPRRDRLAGELFF,TGTGCCAGCACCCCCCCGCGGCGGGACAGGTTGGCCGGGGAGCTGTTTTTT
TRBV20-1,-,-,TRBJ2-7,CSARTNSYEQYF,TGCAGTGCTAGGACTAACTCCTACGAGCAGTACTTC
TRBV6-1,few,-,TRBJ2-4,CASSELSHWANIQYF,TGTGCCAGCAGTGAATTAAGCCACTGGGCAAACATTCAGTACTTC
TRBV20-1,few,-,TRBJ2-3,CSARQLADATDTQYF,TGCAGTGCTAGACAGCTAGCAGACGCCACAGATACGCAGTATTTT